Below, one T cell receptor (beta chain) is given with its context. What it recognizes is unknown. The data stem from a study of shared clonotypes between healthy human individuals. Study-wide results and caveats: It was observed that around 5% of naive CD4 clonotypes were shared across several donors.

TCRdb's table, derived via immunoSEQ multiplex PCR, lists solely in-frame clones and lacks some. The table lists around 2,000,000 clones, 90% to 95% of them singletons. The trim removed 5 bases at V and 1 base at J, leaving 5 bases unmatched. The germline CDR1 and CDR2 sequences are SEHNR and FQNEAQ (reference sequence). This CDR3 comprises 16 residues. The source is a man younger than 35 in good health. The gene calls are TRBV7-9 and TRBJ1-5, with TRBD1 matching over 10 bases. The sample consisted of naive CD4+ T cells sorted from blood. Subset denoted: CD45RA+ positively selected. CDR3 nucleotides: TGTGCCAGCAGCAAGGGGACAGGGGAGAGCAATCAGCCCCAGCATTTT. The encoded protein is CASSKGTGESNQPQHF. The full variable domain, its missing parts supplied by reference TRBV7-9 and TRBJ1-5, is DTGVSQNPRHKITKRGQNVTFRCDPISEHNRLYWYRQTLGQGPEFLTYFQNEAQLEKSRLLSDRFSAERPKGSFSTLEIQRTEQGDSAMYLCASSKGTGESNQPQHFGDGTRLSIL.